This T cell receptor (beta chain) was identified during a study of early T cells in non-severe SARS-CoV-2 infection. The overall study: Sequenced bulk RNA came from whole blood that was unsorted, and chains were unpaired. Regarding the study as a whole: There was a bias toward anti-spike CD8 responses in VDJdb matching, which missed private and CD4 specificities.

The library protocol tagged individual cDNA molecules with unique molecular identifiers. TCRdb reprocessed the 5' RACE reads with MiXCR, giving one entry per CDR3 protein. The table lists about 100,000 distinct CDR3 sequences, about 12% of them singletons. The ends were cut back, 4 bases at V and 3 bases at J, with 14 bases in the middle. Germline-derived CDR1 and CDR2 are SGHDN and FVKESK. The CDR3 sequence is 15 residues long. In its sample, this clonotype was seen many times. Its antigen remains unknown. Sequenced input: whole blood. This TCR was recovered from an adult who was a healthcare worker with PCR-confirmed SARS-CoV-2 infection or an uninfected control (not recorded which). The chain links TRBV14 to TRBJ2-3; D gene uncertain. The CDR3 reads CASSPYPWPTDTQYF. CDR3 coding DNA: TGTGCCAGCAGCCCATACCCGTGGCCGACAGATACGCAGTATTTT.